This T cell receptor (beta chain) was recorded in a study of patients and donors after allogeneic stem cell transplantation. Germline-derived CDR1 and CDR2 are MDHEN and SYDVKM. This CDR3 region has 15 residues. The trim removed 6 bases at V and 5 bases at J, leaving 6 bases unmatched. A single record per CDR3 protein comes from TCRdb applying MiXCR to the RT-PCR reads. Of hundreds of thousands of distinct CDR3 sequences in the sample, 16% were seen once. This TCR derives from a human donor who was either an allogeneic HSCT recipient or a stem cell or donor lymphocyte infusion donor (not recorded which). It is not recorded whose cells these are; they may come from a transplant donor. V usage is TRBV28 and J usage is TRBJ2-2, with 10 bases aligning to TRBD1. The sequenced material came from blood, either unsorted or a sorted T cell fraction (not recorded which). The CDR3 protein is CASSRDRGRTGELFF. The CDR3 region has the DNA TGTGCCAGCAGCCGGGACAGGGGAAGGACCGGGGAGCTGTTTTTT.